The 7 T cell receptor beta chains listed next were all sequenced from one sample in a study of tumour-infiltrating T cells in Burkitt lymphoma. Some clones are missing from TCRdb's copy, which holds only in-frame ones; the method was immunoSEQ multiplex PCR. In the table there are 1,000 to 1,500 clones, approximately 12% of which are singletons. Sequenced: tumor tissue. The receptors shown here come from a human donor with Burkitt lymphoma.

This clone occurred a few times. The V call is TRBV6-6, the J call TRBJ2-3; D may be TRBD2 (6 bases). CDR1 is MNHNY, CDR2 SVGAGI, per germline (reference sequence). Trimming took off 7 bases at V and 4 bases at J, with 15 bases between the two ends. The CDR3 is 14 amino acids. CDR3 residues: CASNGKWGADTQYF. The CDR3 region has the DNA TGTGCCAGCAACGGCAAGTGGGGGGCAGATACGCAGTATTTT.

This sequence joins TRBV27 and TRBJ2-7, with TRBD1 identical over 7 bases. The V gene's germline CDR1 is MNHEY and CDR2 SMNVEV (reference sequence). The CDR3 consists of 16 residues. V lost 6 bases to trimming and J lost 3 bases; unmatched junction nucleotides: 14. The chain's CDR3 is CASSASSGTVDYEQYF. In DNA, the CDR3 is TGTGCCAGCAGCGCCAGTTCCGGGACAGTAGACTACGAGCAGTACTTC.

This chain joins TRBV25-1 and TRBJ2-1; D gene unclear. The germline gives CDR1 MGHDK, CDR2 SYGVNS. The CDR3 is made up of 12 amino acids. V lost 7 bases and J lost 9, with 13 bases in between. The CDR3 nucleotides read TGTGCCAGCACCGACGGGCTAGGTGAGCAGTTCTTC. Its protein product is CASTDGLGEQFF.

The chain recombines TRBV7-9 with TRBJ1-2; D is unresolved. V lost 1 base and J lost 4, with 7 bases in between. The CDR3 sequence is 13 residues long. In germline, CDR1 is SEHNR, CDR2 FQNEAQ (reference sequence). CDR3 residues: CASSLEVIYGYTF. The CDR3 coding sequence is TGTGCCAGCAGCTTAGAGGTCATCTATGGCTACACCTTC.

This clone has more than one count but fewer than ten. The chain has TRBV7-2 and TRBJ1-2; TRBD1 agrees at 9 bases. Germline lookup yields CDR1 SGHTA and CDR2 FQGNSA. The ends lost 5 bases at V and 6 bases at J; junction bases unmatched: 7. The CDR3 runs 14 residues. The CDR3: CASSTTGGVNGYTF. The CDR3 DNA sequence: TGTGCCAGCAGCACCACAGGGGGCGTTAATGGCTACACCTTC.

The rearrangement joins TRBV2 to TRBJ2-7, with D uncertain. This CDR3 has 13 residues. Germline assignment: CDR1 SNHLY and CDR2 FYNNEI. Trimming removed 7 bases at V and 0 bases at J, with 10 bases between. CDR3 amino acids: CASTGQTSYEQYF. The CDR3 DNA reads TGTGCCAGCACGGGCCAGACCTCCTACGAGCAGTACTTC.

This clone was observed a handful of times. An end of the junction does not agree with germline; a read error may underlie this. The sample has other DNA sequences that encode this CDR3 too. The J gene is TRBJ2-7, the V gene TRBV4-1; D remains unclear. Germline values: CDR1 MGHRA, CDR2 YSYEKL. The CDR3 runs to 13 residues. The CDR3 protein is CASSQASFYEQYF. Written as DNA, the CDR3 is TGTGCCAGCAGCCAGGCCAGCTTCTACGAGCAGTACTTC.